This paragraph covers one T cell receptor beta chain sequence. Antigen: not known. V was pared by 8 bases and J by 13 bases, with 13 bases of the junction left unmatched. CDR3 length: 14 residues. Researchers ran the PCR with 60 Vbeta and 13 Jbeta primers. Under the authors' procedure: An analysis that came later counted 77 million or so unique TCR beta chains, approximately 10 million shared. Only in-frame clones appear in the TCRdb table, and some are missing; sequencing was by immunoSEQ multiplex PCR. Clone size and V and J calls were adopted from that table, with D and trimming inferred from the DNA. The sample holds 150,000 or so clones, about 80% seen once. The sample is drawn from a study of cytomegalovirus exposure and HLA in healthy donors. Study results and limitations: An analysis was carried out at a later point. It showed that HLA-associated TCR beta chains were more clonally expanded than equally common non-associated chains. A link between a missense DCLRE1C variant and TCR beta V- and J-gene trimming emerged from a later analysis. Previous analysis showed most TCR beta V segments were productive about 87% or about 30% of the time.

The sequenced sample consisted of PBMCs. The clonotype comes from a man between 25 and 39 years old in good health and CMV-seronegative. This chain connects TRBV23-1 to TRBJ2-2; 10 bases map to TRBD1. TRBV23-1 is identified as an open reading frame with a role that is uncertain. CDR3 nucleotides: TGCGCCAGCCGGACAGGGGGTGGCGTAAAGTGGCTGTTTTTT. It codes for CASRTGGGVKWLFF.